The 29 T cell receptor beta chains listed next were all sequenced from one sample in a study of T cell changes during pregnancy in multiple sclerosis. Libraries were prepared by immunoSEQ multiplex PCR; TCRdb keeps only in-frame clonotypes and omits some of them. The repertoire holds about 72,000 clones, with roughly nine tenths as singletons. The sample here was peripheral blood, taken in the second trimester of pregnancy. The receptors originated from a female donor with multiple sclerosis, enrolled in a pregnancy study.

This chain connects TRBV4-3 to TRBJ1-2, with D perhaps matching TRBD1 (6 bases). Germline values: CDR1 LGHNA, CDR2 YSLEER. Trimming took 0 bases from V and 3 from J, leaving 11 bases between them. The CDR3 is 15 residues long. CDR3 residues: CASSQDGYRDYGYTF. CDR3 DNA: TGCGCCAGCAGCCAAGATGGGTACAGGGACTATGGCTACACCTTC.

V gene TRBV4-3 combines with J gene TRBJ1-4; tentative D call: TRBD1 (5 bases). The V gene's germline CDR1 is LGHNA and CDR2 YSLEER. V was shortened by 0 bases and J by 6 bases, with 14 bases between the two germline ends. The CDR3 has 16 amino acids. The CDR3 DNA reads as TGCGCCAGCAGCCAAGACCCCGGGCAGGGATATGAAAAACTGTTTTTT. Translation gives CASSQDPGQGYEKLFF.

This rearrangement joins TRBV28 to TRBJ1-2; D ambiguous. The CDR3 sequence is 14 residues long. Deletions cut 7 bases from V and 0 bases from J, with 12 bases between. Germline loops: CDR1 MDHEN, CDR2 SYDVKM. The CDR3 DNA follows: TGTGCCAGCACGGCAGGTGGTACTAACTATGGCTACACCTTC. Translating it yields CASTAGGTNYGYTF.

CDR3 bases: TGCAGTGTCAGGGGTGCCAATGAGCAGTTCTTC. This codes for CSVRGANEQFF. The genes are TRBV20-1 and TRBJ2-1, with D possibly TRBD1 on 6 matching bases. V gave up 7 bases and J gave up 6 bases, with 10 bases separating them. The CDR3 length is 11 residues. Per germline, CDR1 DFQATT and CDR2 SNEGSKA (reference sequence).

This clone was seen once. The genes are TRBV7-2 and TRBJ1-1, with 7 bases aligning to TRBD1. V shed 5 bases and J 7 bases; nucleotides not matched to a gene: 10. CDR1 and CDR2 (germline): SGHTA, FQGNSA. This CDR3 is 14 amino acids long. The CDR3 spells CASSPSQGRVEAFF. Here the CDR3 DNA reads TGTGCCAGCAGCCCATCACAGGGGCGGGTTGAAGCTTTCTTT.

This clone was counted once. The chain is built from TRBV6-5 and TRBJ1-2; 7 bases are a match to TRBD1. The CDR3 sequence is 15 residues long. The V segment lost 7 bases and the J segment 8 bases; nucleotides outside the gene matches: 16. Germline V gene lookup returns CDR1 MNHEY and CDR2 SVGAGI. CDR3 loop: CASTAMNTGARGYTF. The CDR3 nucleotides are TGTGCCAGCACCGCGATGAACACAGGGGCAAGGGGCTACACCTTC.

The DNA of the CDR3 is TGTGCCAGCAGCCCCCCGGCAGGTGTCTATGGCTACACCTTC. Translated: CASSPPAGVYGYTF. The chain combines TRBV25-1 with TRBJ1-2; no definite D call. Trimming stripped 6 bases from V and 4 bases from J, with 15 bases between. The CDR3 consists of 14 residues. From germline, CDR1 is MGHDK and CDR2 SYGVNS.

The chain recombines TRBV25-1 with TRBJ1-2; D call uncertain. CDR3 size: 15 residues. V lost 0 bases to trimming and J lost 5 bases, with 13 bases between them. From germline, CDR1 is MGHDK and CDR2 SYGVNS. As DNA, the CDR3 is TGTGCCAGCAGTGAATATTATTTCGGGGAGTATGGCTACACCTTC. Translation gives CASSEYYFGEYGYTF.

This rearrangement joins TRBV25-1 to TRBJ1-6; 8 nucleotides match TRBD1. CDR1 MGHDK and CDR2 SYGVNS come from the germline V gene. Trimming at V came to 7 bases and at J to 5 bases, leaving 10 bases not matched to a gene. This CDR3 has 16 residues. CDR3 loop: CASKLTGVGDNSPLHF. DNA for the CDR3: TGTGCCAGCAAGTTGACAGGGGTTGGGGATAATTCACCCCTCCACTTT.

This clone appeared a few times. This chain uses TRBV6-1 with TRBJ1-5; D is possibly TRBD1 (5 bases). V was trimmed by 10 bases and J by 4 bases, leaving 17 bases between them. Looked up from germline, CDR1 is MNHNS and CDR2 is SASEGT. The CDR3 spans 14 residues. CDR3 region: CAIRQSSANQPQHF. For the CDR3, the DNA is TGTGCCATTCGACAGTCTTCTGCGAATCAGCCCCAGCATTTT.

This sequence joins TRBV5-1 and TRBJ2-1; 14 bases align to TRBD2. The trim removed 2 bases at V and 8 bases at J, leaving 12 bases unmatched. Germline values: CDR1 SGHRS, CDR2 YFSETQ. The CDR3 sequence is 18 residues long. For the CDR3, the DNA is TGCGCCAGCAGCTTACTCCTCGGGACTAGCGGGGGCAGTGATGAGCAGTTCTTC. This sequence encodes CASSLLLGTSGGSDEQFF.

The chain has TRBV9 and TRBJ1-1, with unresolved D. The CDR3 is made up of 15 amino acids. Germline assignment: CDR1 SGDLS and CDR2 YYNGEE. The V end was cut by 0 bases, the J end by 4 bases, with 13 bases between. CDR3 bases: TGTGCCAGCAGCGTAGCAGCGGCCTGGGGCACTGAAGCTTTCTTT. Encoded protein: CASSVAAAWGTEAFF.

The chain uses TRBV7-3 and TRBJ2-1, with 9 bases lining up with TRBD1. CDR3 length: 17 residues. The V and J ends lost 4 bases and 4 bases, in that order; junction bases with no gene match: 11. Per the germline V gene, CDR1 is SGHTA and CDR2 is FQGTGA. CDR3 residues: CASSSPSEGQGYNEQFF. In DNA form, the CDR3 reads TGTGCCAGCAGCTCTCCCTCTGAGGGACAGGGATACAATGAGCAGTTCTTC.

This chain joins TRBV11-2 and TRBJ2-2, with D possibly TRBD2 on 5 matching bases. CDR1 is SGHAT and CDR2 is FQNNGV in the germline V gene. CDR3 size: 13 residues. Trimming removed 3 bases at V and 10 bases at J, with 12 bases between. The CDR3 bases are TGTGCCAGCAGCTTTTCACAAGCGGCGGAGCTGTTTTTT. This codes for CASSFSQAAELFF.

CDR3 nucleotides: TGTGCCTCTCGACTAGCGGGGAGGTACGAGCAGTACTTC. Translation: CASRLAGRYEQYF. The chain employs TRBV30 and TRBJ2-5; 11 bases align to TRBD2. With the DNA end fitting TRBJ2-7 better, the J assignment may be wrong. The CDR3 is 13 residues long. Looked up from germline, CDR1 is GTSNPN and CDR2 is SVGIG (reference sequence).

The chain recombines TRBV9 with TRBJ2-2, with D perhaps TRBD2 (6 bases). Trimming removed 4 bases at V and 8 bases at J, with 9 bases between. Germline V CDR1 and CDR2: SGDLS, YYNGEE. The CDR3 runs 12 residues. Here the CDR3 reads CASSSEGGELFF. In DNA, the CDR3 is TGTGCCAGCAGCTCGGAGGGAGGGGAGCTGTTTTTT.

V is TRBV11-2 and J is TRBJ2-5; TRBD2 aligns across 13 bases. V was pared by 5 bases and J by 1 base, with 4 bases of the junction left unmatched. This CDR3 contains 16 residues. Germline assignment: CDR1 SGHAT and CDR2 FQNNGV. CDR3 in amino acids: CASSPRTSGGQETQYF. Written as DNA, the CDR3 is TGTGCCAGCAGCCCAAGGACTAGCGGGGGCCAAGAGACCCAGTACTTC.

The chain links TRBV19 to TRBJ1-5; 8 bases fit TRBD1. The junction had 10 bases not matched to a gene; V was cut back by 0 bases and J by 3 bases. CDR1 LNHDA and CDR2 SQIVND come from the germline V gene (reference sequence). The CDR3 covers 18 residues. The CDR3 nucleotides read TGTGCCAGTAGTATAGATCCCCAGGGGGCCTCATACAATCAGCCCCAGCATTTT. It is translated as CASSIDPQGASYNQPQHF.

The rearrangement uses TRBV7-8 and TRBJ1-1; 11 positions match TRBD1. CDR3 length equals 14 residues. Germline lookup yields CDR1 SGHVS and CDR2 FQNEAQ. V was pared by 5 bases and J by 4 bases, with 3 bases of the junction left unmatched. This chain's CDR3 is CASSAGTGGTEAFF. The DNA of the CDR3 is TGTGCCAGCAGCGCCGGGACAGGGGGCACTGAAGCTTTCTTT.

This clone was found once. The rearrangement links TRBV5-6 to TRBJ1-1, with 9 nucleotides matching TRBD1. Germline CDR1 is SGHDT and CDR2 is YYEEEE. Trimming removed 0 bases from V and 3 bases from J; junction bases left unmatched: 9. CDR3 size: 17 residues. In nucleotides, the CDR3 is TGTGCCAGCAGCTTGGTAAAGGGGCACAGGGGGCACACTGAAGCTTTCTTT. The encoded protein is CASSLVKGHRGHTEAFF.

The chain recombines TRBV10-2 with TRBJ2-3; tentatively, D is TRBD1 (6 bases). CDR3 length: 13 residues. Germline V CDR1 and CDR2: WSHSY, SAAADI. Trimming removed 7 bases from V and 7 bases from J, with 15 bases in between. The CDR3 protein is CASTESRGNTQYF. The CDR3 bases are TGCGCCAGCACCGAGAGCAGGGGAAATACGCAGTATTTT.

The rearrangement links TRBV15 to TRBJ1-1; a possible D gene is TRBD1 (5 bases). V lost 0 bases and J 0 bases, leaving 14 bases between the germline ends. Germline lookup yields CDR1 LNHNV and CDR2 YYDKDF (reference sequence). This CDR3 has 17 amino acids. Written as DNA, the CDR3 is TGTGCCACCAGCAGAGATGACGGACACCAGCTGAACACTGAAGCTTTCTTT. This gives the protein CATSRDDGHQLNTEAFF.

V gene TRBV18 combines with J gene TRBJ1-5; no clear D. The germline V gene encodes CDR1 KGHSH and CDR2 LQKENI. V lost 5 bases and J lost 2, with 7 bases in between. This CDR3 has 13 amino acids. CDR3 nucleotides: TGTGCCAGCTCAGGGGAGGGCAATCAGCCCCAGCATTTT. Translation: CASSGEGNQPQHF.

The V and J genes are TRBV11-3 and TRBJ2-1, with D possibly TRBD2 on 6 matching bases. Germline values: CDR1 SGHNT, CDR2 YENEEA. The V end was cut by 4 bases, the J end by 5 bases, with 12 bases between. The CDR3 consists of 14 residues. CDR3 DNA sequence: TGTGCCAGCAGCTACCGGGGGTTAAACAATGAGCAGTTCTTC. Its translation is CASSYRGLNNEQFF.

The rearrangement uses TRBV27 and TRBJ2-5, with TRBD2 identical over 7 bases. This CDR3 is 14 amino acids long. V lost 0 bases, J lost 4 bases, and 2 bases stayed unmatched. Germline assignment: CDR1 MNHEY and CDR2 SMNVEV (reference sequence). For the CDR3, the DNA is TGTGCCAGCAGTTTATCAATAGCGGGAGAGACCCAGTACTTC. Translation: CASSLSIAGETQYF.

The chain couples TRBV5-5 to TRBJ1-2; a weak D match, TRBD1 (6 bases). Trimming removed 4 bases at V and 2 bases at J, with 12 bases between. This CDR3 contains 14 residues. In germline, CDR1 is SGHKS, CDR2 YYEKEE (reference sequence). DNA of the CDR3: TGTGCCAGCAGCGCTAGGGGGGGGAACTATGGCTACACCTTC. Translated: CASSARGGNYGYTF.

The chain has TRBV6-6 and TRBJ2-2, with 15 bases that match TRBD2. The junction had 2 bases not matched to a gene; V was cut back by 7 bases and J by 5 bases. There are 15 residues in the CDR3. Germline CDR1 is MNHNY and CDR2 is SVGAGI (reference sequence). CDR3 region: CASTGLAGGTGELFF. The CDR3 DNA reads TGTGCCAGCACCGGACTAGCGGGGGGGACCGGGGAGCTGTTTTTT.

The V and J genes are TRBV6-6 and TRBJ1-6; the match to TRBD1 covers 8 bases. The CDR3 extends over 14 amino acids. V lost 10 bases, J lost 6 bases, and 8 bases stayed unmatched. From germline, CDR1 is MNHNY and CDR2 SVGAGI (reference sequence). The CDR3 sequence: CATQGAIGNSPLHF. The CDR3 region has the DNA TGTGCCACCCAGGGGGCTATCGGTAATTCACCCCTCCACTTT.

The V and J genes are TRBV5-1 and TRBJ1-2; TRBD1 matches 9 bases. With V trimmed by 4 bases and J by 7 bases, 8 bases remained unmatched. The CDR3 has 14 residues. CDR1 and CDR2 (germline): SGHRS, YFSETQ. The CDR3 DNA follows: TGCGCCAGCAGCCCTACCACGACAGGGGGTGGCTACACCTTC. Its protein product is CASSPTTTGGGYTF.